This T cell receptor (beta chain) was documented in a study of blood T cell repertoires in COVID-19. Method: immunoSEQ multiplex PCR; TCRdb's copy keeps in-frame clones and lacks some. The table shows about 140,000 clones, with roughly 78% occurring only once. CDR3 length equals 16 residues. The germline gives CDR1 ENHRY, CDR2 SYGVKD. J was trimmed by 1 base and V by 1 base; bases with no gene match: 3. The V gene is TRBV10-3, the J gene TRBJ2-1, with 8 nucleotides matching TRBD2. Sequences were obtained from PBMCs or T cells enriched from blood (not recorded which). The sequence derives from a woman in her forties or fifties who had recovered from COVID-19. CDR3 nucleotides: TGTGCCATCAGTGAGTTGCGGGGGGCTTCCTACAATGAGCAGTTCTTC. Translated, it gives CAISELRGASYNEQFF.